This entry lists 21 T cell receptor beta chains sequenced from one sample in a study of blood T cell repertoires in COVID-19. Profiling relied on immunoSEQ multiplex PCR, and the TCRdb table lists in-frame clones only, not all of them. Of under 30,000 clones listed, about 83% are singletons. Material: peripheral blood. The receptor set was obtained from a human donor in a cohort sampled during active COVID-19.

The chain links TRBV19 to TRBJ2-2; 7 bases line up with TRBD2. CDR1 is LNHDA and CDR2 is SQIVND in the germline V gene (reference sequence). This CDR3 has 16 amino acids. After removal of 7 bases from V and 5 bases from J, the junction contained 13 bases not matched to a gene. Written as DNA, the CDR3 is TGTGCCAGTATTCCATCAGGGATGGGGGGGACCGGGGAGCTGTTTTTT. Protein sequence: CASIPSGMGGTGELFF.

The rearrangement joins TRBV18 to TRBJ1-4; 7 bases are shared with TRBD1. Germline loops: CDR1 KGHSH, CDR2 LQKENI. V trimming: 2 bases; J trimming: 8 bases; junction bases outside the gene matches: 2. The CDR3 covers 13 residues. CDR3 region: CASSPGTAEKLFF. DNA for the CDR3: TGTGCCAGCTCACCAGGGACAGCGGAAAAACTGTTTTTT.

This chain joins TRBV4-1 and TRBJ2-3; D remains ambiguous. Germline CDR1 MGHRA, CDR2 YSYEKL. The V end lost 2 bases, the J end lost 5 bases, and 11 bases lay between the germline ends. There are 14 residues in the CDR3. The DNA of the CDR3 is TGCGCCAGCAGCCAACTCCCTACCGGAGATACGCAGTATTTT. As protein: CASSQLPTGDTQYF.

V usage is TRBV4-1 and J usage is TRBJ2-3; 16 bases map to TRBD2. This CDR3 contains 17 residues. Germline CDR1 and CDR2: MGHRA and YSYEKL. The J segment lost 4 bases and the V segment lost 1 base, leaving 2 bases of the junction unmatched. CDR3 DNA: TGCGCCAGCAGCCAAGTTGGGACTAGCGGGGGGGCAGATACGCAGTATTTT. Translated, it gives CASSQVGTSGGADTQYF.

The genes are TRBV28 and TRBJ2-1; 12 bases line up with TRBD1. The CDR3 consists of 16 residues. J lost 7 bases, V lost 3 bases, and 7 bases had no gene match. Germline V lookup: CDR1 MDHEN, CDR2 SYDVKM. CDR3 DNA sequence: TGTGCCAGCAGTTTCGCGGGACAGGGGGCGCGGAATGAGCAGTTCTTC. Translating gives CASSFAGQGARNEQFF.

V is TRBV2 and J is TRBJ1-4; D gene uncertain. Germline CDR1 SNHLY, CDR2 FYNNEI. V was cut by 6 bases and J by 2 bases, with 16 bases left in between. The CDR3 has 16 amino acids. CDR3 amino acids: CASRRRAGTTNEKLFF. CDR3 coding DNA: TGTGCCAGCAGGCGCCGAGCGGGAACGACTAATGAAAAACTGTTTTTT.

This chain joins TRBV28 and TRBJ2-3; a weak D match, TRBD2 (6 bases). The CDR3 consists of 14 residues. Germline CDR1 and CDR2: MDHEN and SYDVKM. Trimming shortened V by 6 bases and J by 2 bases, and 12 bases separated the two germline ends. This chain's CDR3 is CASSWDSLTDTQYF. The CDR3 DNA sequence: TGTGCCAGCAGCTGGGACTCGCTCACAGATACGCAGTATTTT.

The chain couples TRBV27 to TRBJ2-5, with D tentatively TRBD2 (5 bases). The CDR3 is 13 residues long. The V end was cut by 5 bases, the J end by 2 bases, with 9 bases between. The germline V gene has CDR1 MNHEY and CDR2 SMNVEV (reference sequence). The CDR3 protein is CASSPGFQETQYF. The CDR3 DNA is TGTGCCAGCAGTCCGGGGTTTCAAGAGACCCAGTACTTC.

The chain carries TRBV5-1 and TRBJ1-2; no clear D gene. V was cut by 4 bases and J by 7 bases, with 11 bases left in between. Germline CDR1 is SGHRS and CDR2 is YFSETQ. The CDR3 extends over 12 amino acids. CDR3 in amino acids: CASSLGGVGYTF. Written as DNA, the CDR3 is TGCGCCAGCAGCCTCGGCGGGGTTGGCTACACCTTC.

The genes are TRBV9 and TRBJ2-7; 9 positions agree with TRBD1. V lost 4 bases and J lost 2; bases outside the gene matches: 7. The V gene's germline CDR1 is SGDLS and CDR2 YYNGEE. This CDR3 spans 15 amino acids. CDR3 coding DNA: TGTGCCAGCAGCAAGACCGGGACAGGGACCTACGAGCAGTACTTC. It yields the protein CASSKTGTGTYEQYF.

This clone was counted between two and nine times. The V and J genes are TRBV27 and TRBJ1-1; 7 bases line up with TRBD1. Germline V gene lookup returns CDR1 MNHEY and CDR2 SMNVEV (reference sequence). Unmatched junction bases numbered 7, after V lost 2 bases and J lost 7 bases. The CDR3 loop spans 14 amino acids. The CDR3: CASSLITGVGEAFF. As DNA, the CDR3 is TGTGCCAGCAGTTTAATTACAGGGGTAGGTGAAGCTTTCTTT.

The chain is built from TRBV27 and TRBJ2-7; possibly TRBD1 for D (5 bases). Germline V gives CDR1 MNHEY, CDR2 SMNVEV (reference sequence). V was trimmed by 3 bases and J by 2 bases, leaving 14 bases between them. The CDR3 contains 15 residues. CDR3 DNA: TGTGCCAGCAGTTTGAATTGGGGCAGAGCCTACGAGCAGTACTTC. Protein: CASSLNWGRAYEQYF.

This clone was detected only a few times. The chain links TRBV4-1 to TRBJ2-2; TRBD1 aligns across 10 bases. CDR3 length equals 20 residues. Germline CDR1 is MGHRA and CDR2 is YSYEKL. The V and J ends lost 3 bases and 5 bases, in that order; junction bases with no gene match: 18. The CDR3 region is CASSHRPGQGTRWGTGELFF. The CDR3 region has the DNA TGCGCCAGCAGCCATCGTCCGGGACAGGGGACCCGGTGGGGGACCGGGGAGCTGTTTTTT.

The rearrangement links TRBV18 to TRBJ2-2; 10 bases fit TRBD2. The CDR3 loop spans 18 amino acids. Looked up from germline, CDR1 is KGHSH and CDR2 is LQKENI. V lost 3 bases and J lost 2; bases outside the gene matches: 9. The CDR3 DNA reads as TGTGCCAGCTCACCTGGGCTAGCGGGAGTATTTAACACCGGGGAGCTGTTTTTT. This codes for CASSPGLAGVFNTGELFF.

The chain couples TRBV12-3 or TRBV12-4 to TRBJ2-3; D might be TRBD2 (6 bases). Trimming took 5 bases from V and 0 from J, leaving 6 bases between them. The CDR3 length is 13 residues. The CDR3 sequence: CASSGGSTDTQYF. The CDR3 coding sequence is TGTGCCAGCAGTGGGGGGAGCACAGATACGCAGTATTTT.

The chain is built from TRBV27 and TRBJ1-2; D unresolved. Trimming left V 11 bases short and J 0 bases short, with 13 bases between. CDR1 is MNHEY and CDR2 is SMNVEV in the germline V gene (reference sequence). This CDR3 is 13 amino acids long. The CDR3 DNA follows: TGTGCCTCTTCGGGGAATGCTAACTATGGCTACACCTTC. Translating gives CASSGNANYGYTF.

This chain connects TRBV3-1 (or the pseudogene TRBV3-2) to TRBJ2-2; 8 bases line up with TRBD2. This CDR3 region has 15 residues. Unmatched junction bases numbered 3, after V lost 4 bases and J lost 2 bases. Per germline, CDR1 LGHDT and CDR2 YNNKEL (reference sequence). As DNA, the CDR3 is TGTGCCAGCAGCCCCTGGACTAGCAACACCGGGGAGCTGTTTTTT. This gives the protein CASSPWTSNTGELFF.

This chain connects TRBV10-1 to TRBJ1-2; no firm D call. The V and J ends lost 2 bases and 1 base respectively, with 5 bases between them. Germline lookup yields CDR1 WNHNN and CDR2 SYGVQD (reference sequence). This CDR3 has 13 residues. CDR3 coding DNA: TGCGCCAGCAGTGAGGATAGTAACTATGGCTACACCTTC. As protein: CASSEDSNYGYTF.

The J gene is TRBJ2-5, the V gene TRBV19; the match to TRBD1 covers 7 bases. This CDR3 has 17 residues. V gave up 0 bases and J gave up 7 bases; unmatched junction bases: 14. CDR1 is LNHDA and CDR2 is SQIVND in the germline V gene (reference sequence). The CDR3: CASSIDPVGGKSATQYF. CDR3 sequence (DNA): TGTGCCAGTAGTATAGATCCAGTAGGGGGCAAATCGGCGACCCAGTACTTC.

CDR3 protein: CASSLARLAPRGNEQFF. The CDR3, as DNA: TGCGCCAGCAGCTTGGCCAGACTAGCCCCTCGGGGCAATGAGCAGTTCTTC. The chain couples TRBV5-1 to TRBJ2-1; 7 nucleotides match TRBD2. Losses at the gene ends were 0 bases for V and 6 bases for J; bases not matched to a gene: 12. The germline CDR1 and CDR2 sequences are SGHRS and YFSETQ. CDR3 length equals 17 residues.

The V call is TRBV4-3, the J call TRBJ2-3; 11 positions agree with TRBD2. With V trimmed by 4 bases and J by 2 bases, 2 bases remained unmatched. Germline CDR1 LGHNA, CDR2 YSLEER. The CDR3 is made up of 15 amino acids. The DNA of the CDR3 is TGCGCCAGCAGCCCTAGCGGGGGGTACACAGATACGCAGTATTTT. It encodes CASSPSGGYTDTQYF.